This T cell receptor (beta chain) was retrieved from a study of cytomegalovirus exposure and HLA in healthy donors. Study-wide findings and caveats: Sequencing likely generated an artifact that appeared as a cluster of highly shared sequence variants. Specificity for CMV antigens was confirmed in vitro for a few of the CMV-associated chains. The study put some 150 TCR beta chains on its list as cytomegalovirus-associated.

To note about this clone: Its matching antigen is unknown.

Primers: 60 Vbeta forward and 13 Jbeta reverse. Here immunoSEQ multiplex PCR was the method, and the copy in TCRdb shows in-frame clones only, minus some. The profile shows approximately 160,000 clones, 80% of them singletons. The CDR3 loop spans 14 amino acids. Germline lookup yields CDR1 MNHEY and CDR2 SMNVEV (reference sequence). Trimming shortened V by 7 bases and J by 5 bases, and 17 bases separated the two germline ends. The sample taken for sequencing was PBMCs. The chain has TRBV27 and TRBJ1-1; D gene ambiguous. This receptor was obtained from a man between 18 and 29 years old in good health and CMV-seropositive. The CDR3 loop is CASMVNRVDTEAFF. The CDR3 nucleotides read TGTGCCAGCATGGTTAATCGGGTTGATACTGAAGCTTTCTTT.